Below are 31 T cell receptor beta chains sequenced from a single sample in a study of circulating CD8 cells and anti-PD-1 response in melanoma. Each library started from about 14 ng of total RNA using the QIAseq Immune Repertoire TCR panel. A single record per CDR3 protein comes from TCRdb applying MiXCR to the reads. The top ten hold 15% to 20% of the sample, which has approximately 400 distinct CDR3 sequences, approximately 12% seen once. Sorting of live CD3+CD8+TCRalphabeta+ cells by PD-1 and/or TIGIT gave four subsets. The sequencing used CD8+ T cells from PBMCs, collected at baseline or after one month of anti-PD-1 therapy (not recorded which). The origin of the receptors is a human donor with melanoma.

By share, this clonotype ranks as large. The J gene is TRBJ1-1, the V gene TRBV11-2; 10 nucleotides agree with TRBD1. The length of the CDR3 is 15 residues. V shed 4 bases and J 0 bases; nucleotides not matched to a gene: 2. The germline CDR1 and CDR2 sequences are SGHAT and FQNNGV. This CDR3 is CASSSGTGVNTEAFF. The CDR3 DNA sequence: TGTGCCAGCAGCTCGGGGACAGGGGTGAACACTGAAGCTTTCTTT. The variable domain in full, completed from reference TRBV11-2 and TRBJ1-1, reads EAGVAQSPRYKIIEKRQSVAFWCNPISGHATLYWYQQILGQGPKLLIQFQNNGVVDDSQLPKDRFSAERLKGVDSTLKIQPAKLEDSAVYLCASSSGTGVNTEAFFGQGTRLTVV.

This clonotype is large by share. The chain recombines TRBV3-1 with TRBJ2-2; 9 nucleotides agree with TRBD1. V was pared by 7 bases and J by 4 bases, with 4 bases of the junction left unmatched. Germline V gene lookup returns CDR1 LGHDT and CDR2 YNNKEL (reference sequence). The CDR3 is 14 amino acids. CDR3 loop: CASKLGQGTGELFF. In DNA, the CDR3 is TGTGCCAGCAAGCTGGGACAGGGCACCGGGGAGCTGTTTTTT.

The rearrangement joins TRBV7-2 to TRBJ2-7; D is perhaps TRBD2 (7 bases). CDR3 length equals 13 residues. Trimming took off 5 bases at V and 7 bases at J, with 15 bases between the two ends. Germline-derived CDR1 and CDR2 are SGHTA and FQGNSA. For the CDR3, the DNA is TGTGCCAGCAGCGGGGGCCGGGGGGATGAGCAGTACTTC. It encodes CASSGGRGDEQYF.

This clonotype ranks as large (0.1 to 1%). This rearrangement joins TRBV5-5 to TRBJ2-3, with 9 bases matching TRBD2. The germline gives CDR1 SGHKS, CDR2 YYEKEE (reference sequence). The CDR3 runs to 18 residues. J lost 5 bases, V lost 2 bases, and 15 bases had no gene match. The CDR3 is CASSLVERSGGRGDTQYF. The CDR3 nucleotides read TGTGCCAGCAGCTTAGTGGAGCGTAGCGGGGGACGGGGAGATACGCAGTATTTT.

This clonotype ranks as large (0.1 to 1%). The chain uses TRBV20-1 and TRBJ1-2; D gene ambiguous. Germline V CDR1 and CDR2: DFQATT, SNEGSKA (reference sequence). The CDR3 is 13 residues long. Trimming left V 0 bases short and J 5 bases short, with 10 bases between. The CDR3 protein is CSARDKGGYGYTF. The CDR3 bases are TGCAGTGCTAGAGATAAGGGAGGATATGGCTACACCTTC.

This clonotype is labeled medium-sized. The V and J genes are TRBV29-1 and TRBJ2-7, with D perhaps being TRBD1 or TRBD2 (5 bases each). This CDR3 spans 12 amino acids. Germline CDR1 SQVTM, CDR2 ANQGSEA. V lost 4 bases to trimming and J lost 1 base, with 8 bases between them. CDR3: CSVGGGSYEQYF. As DNA, the CDR3 is TGCAGCGTTGGTGGGGGTTCCTACGAGCAGTACTTC.

This clonotype is large in the sample. The genes are TRBV20-1 and TRBJ2-3; D perhaps matches TRBD1 (5 bases). With 0 bases removed from V and 2 bases from J, the gap between germline ends came to 12 bases. Germline V CDR1 and CDR2: DFQATT, SNEGSKA (reference sequence). The CDR3 consists of 15 residues. CDR3 sequence reads: CSARDLAGITDTQYF. The CDR3 bases are TGCAGTGCTAGAGATTTGGCAGGGATCACAGATACGCAGTATTTT.

Regarding this clonotype: A far larger clone is one base from this, pointing to a likely read error. This rearrangement joins TRBV2 to TRBJ2-1, with D possibly TRBD2 on 6 matching bases. Trimming stripped 6 bases from V and 10 bases from J, with 16 bases between. CDR3 size: 13 residues. CDR1 is SNHLY, CDR2 FYNNEI, per germline. In DNA form, the CDR3 reads TGTGCCAGCAGCGCTGGTGGGGGGAACGAGCAGTTCTTC. It encodes CASSAGGGNEQFF.

In regard to this clonotype: Since the CDR3 does not end with the conserved phenylalanine or tryptophan, this likely comes from a read error. No DNA is shown, since the ends of the CDR3 on it are uncertain; the CDR3 is the one TCRdb lists. V gene TRBV28 combines with J gene TRBJ1-4; the D segment call TRBD1 is taken from the table without a DNA check. With termini counted, the CDR3 has 20 amino acids. Germline assignment: CDR1 MDHEN and CDR2 SYDVKM. The CDR3 is CASSTGLEQQHPTTNEKLLY.

This clonotype has only one observation. The J gene is TRBJ2-7, the V gene TRBV20-1; D call uncertain. The CDR3 consists of 15 residues. Between the trimmed V and J ends, which lost 0 bases and 0 bases, there was a span of 12 bases. Looked up from germline, CDR1 is DFQATT and CDR2 is SNEGSKA (reference sequence). CDR3 protein: CSARDHASLSYEQYF. The CDR3 region has the DNA TGCAGTGCTAGAGATCATGCCAGCCTCTCCTACGAGCAGTACTTC.

By its share, this clonotype is large. The chain links TRBV4-2 to TRBJ2-7, with D possibly being TRBD2 (7 bases). Germline lookup yields CDR1 LGHNA and CDR2 YNFKEQ. V was cut by 8 bases and J by 2 bases, with 16 bases left in between. The CDR3 is 14 residues long. The CDR3 nucleotides read TGTGCCAGCGGGTACGGGGGGCCGACCTACGAGCAGTACTTC. It codes for CASGYGGPTYEQYF.

This clonotype rates as large. The chain is built from TRBV19 and TRBJ2-1; D could derive from TRBD1 or TRBD2 (6 bases each). The CDR3 loop spans 15 amino acids. CDR1 is LNHDA and CDR2 is SQIVND in the germline V gene (reference sequence). V lost 1 base, J lost 6 bases, and 13 bases lay in between. CDR3 in amino acids: CASSIVNGGRNEQFF. As DNA, the CDR3 is TGTGCCAGTAGTATAGTAAACGGGGGCCGCAATGAGCAGTTCTTC.

Within the sample, this clonotype is large. This sequence joins TRBV19 and TRBJ2-1; D may match TRBD1 or TRBD2 (6 bases each). Germline loops: CDR1 LNHDA, CDR2 SQIVND (reference sequence). This CDR3 is 13 amino acids long. With 6 bases removed from V and 6 bases from J, the gap between germline ends came to 12 bases. The CDR3 DNA reads as TGTGCCAGTAGCGGGTCGGGGGCCAATGAGCAGTTCTTC. This translates into CASSGSGANEQFF.

By share, this clonotype ranks as hyperexpanded (1% or more). The V and J genes are TRBV7-2 and TRBJ2-7; the match to TRBD2 covers 8 bases. V was clipped by 5 bases and J by 7 bases; unmatched bases: 10. Germline CDR1 reads SGHTA; CDR2 reads FQGNSA. The CDR3 totals 14 residues. CDR3: CASSSGGRGDEQYF. CDR3 in DNA: TGTGCCAGCAGCAGCGGGGGCCGGGGGGATGAGCAGTACTTC. The variable domain in full, with the rest retrieved from reference TRBV7-2 and TRBJ2-7, is GAGVSQSPSNKVTEKGKDVELRCDPISGHTALYWYRQSLGQGLEFLIYFQGNSAPDKSGLPSDRFSAERTGGSVSTLTIQRTQQEDSAVYLCASSSGGRGDEQYFGPGTRLTVT.

This clonotype qualifies as large. The rearrangement uses TRBV7-2 and TRBJ1-2; D unclear. Germline-derived CDR1 and CDR2 are SGHTA and FQGNSA. The CDR3 has 14 amino acids. Trimming removed 1 base from V and 5 bases from J, with 11 bases in between. CDR3 loop: CASSLGFTVYGYTF. For the CDR3, the DNA is TGTGCCAGCAGCTTAGGGTTTACGGTGTATGGCTACACCTTC.

By share of the sample, this clonotype is large. DNA for the CDR3: TGTGCCAGCATCGGGGGAGCGTACGAGCAGTACTTC. Its translation is CASIGGAYEQYF. The V gene is TRBV2, the J gene TRBJ2-7, with D possibly being TRBD2 (6 bases). This CDR3 region has 12 residues. CDR1 SNHLY and CDR2 FYNNEI come from the germline V gene. V was cut by 7 bases and J by 4 bases, with 11 bases left in between.

This clonotype is large. CDR3 bases: TGCAGTGCTAGAGACCCTATGGGCGTTGACACTGAAGCTTTCTTT. Protein: CSARDPMGVDTEAFF. The chain is built from TRBV20-1 and TRBJ1-1; D is undetermined. Trimming left V 0 bases short and J 3 bases short, with 14 bases between. Germline CDR1 DFQATT, CDR2 SNEGSKA (reference sequence). The CDR3 sequence is 15 residues long.

The rearrangement uses TRBV7-2 and TRBJ2-5, with TRBD1 matching 7 bases. Per the germline V gene, CDR1 is SGHTA and CDR2 is FQGNSA. V was pared by 11 bases and J by 5 bases, with 17 bases of the junction left unmatched. The CDR3 sequence is 15 residues long. The CDR3 region is CAGGLDRAIHETQYF. The CDR3 bases are TGTGCCGGCGGCTTAGACAGGGCCATCCACGAGACCCAGTACTTC. The full variable domain, with the rest looked up from reference TRBV7-2 and TRBJ2-5, is GAGVSQSPSNKVTEKGKDVELRCDPISGHTALYWYRQSLGQGLEFLIYFQGNSAPDKSGLPSDRFSAERTGGSVSTLTIQRTQQEDSAVYLCAGGLDRAIHETQYFGPGTRLLVL.

This clonotype is large by share. This chain links TRBV28 with TRBJ2-4, with D unresolved. Deletions cut 4 bases from V and 7 bases from J, with 14 bases between. The germline V gene has CDR1 MDHEN and CDR2 SYDVKM. This CDR3 has 14 amino acids. For the CDR3, the DNA is TGTGCCAGCAGTTGGCAGGTAAACCCGAACATTCAGTACTTC. Protein sequence: CASSWQVNPNIQYF. Based on the CDR3 plus reference TRBV28 and TRBJ2-4, the full variable domain is DVKVTQSSRYLVKRTGEKVFLECVQDMDHENMFWYRQDPGLGLRLIYFSYDVKMKEKGDIPEGYSVSREKKERFSLILESASTNQTSMYLCASSWQVNPNIQYFGAGTRLSVL.

This clonotype is deemed large. This CDR3 reads CASSLTVGENTEAFF. Written as DNA, the CDR3 is TGTGCCAGCAGCTTAACGGTAGGGGAGAACACTGAAGCTTTCTTT. This chain links TRBV7-3 with TRBJ1-1, with D tentatively TRBD1 (5 bases). V lost 0 bases to trimming and J lost 1 base, with 9 bases between them. Per the germline V gene, CDR1 is SGHTA and CDR2 is FQGTGA. The CDR3 is made up of 15 amino acids.

This clonotype counts as medium-sized. The chain couples TRBV19 to TRBJ1-1; D not resolved. The V and J ends lost 5 bases and 3 bases respectively, with 19 bases between them. The CDR3 is 16 residues long. Germline CDR1 is LNHDA and CDR2 is SQIVND (reference sequence). The CDR3 nucleotides are TGTGCCAGTAGTCCCCTCGTGGGCCGGCGGGACACTGAAGCTTTCTTT. It is translated as CASSPLVGRRDTEAFF.

This clonotype is classed as medium-sized. V and J are TRBV19 and TRBJ1-1; a weak D match, TRBD1 (6 bases). Germline-derived CDR1 and CDR2 are LNHDA and SQIVND (reference sequence). Trimming left V 6 bases short and J 1 base short, with 12 bases between. The CDR3 is made up of 14 amino acids. CDR3 in amino acids: CASRMGTSNTEAFF. CDR3 coding DNA: TGTGCCAGTAGGATGGGGACATCGAACACTGAAGCTTTCTTT.

Judged by abundance, this clonotype is large (0.1 to 1%). The chain recombines TRBV24-1 with TRBJ2-1; no reliable D call. Germline CDR1 reads KGHDR; CDR2 reads SFDVKD. This CDR3 has 12 residues. The V and J ends lost 0 bases and 5 bases respectively, with 1 base between them. CDR3 sequence (DNA): TGTGCCACCAGTGATTTGAACAATGAGCAGTTCTTC. Protein product: CATSDLNNEQFF.

This clonotype counts as large (0.1 to 1%). The chain joins TRBV16 to TRBJ2-7; D remains ambiguous. CDR3 length equals 12 residues. The germline CDR1 and CDR2 sequences are KGHSY and FQNENV. Trimming stripped 0 bases from V and 2 bases from J, with 2 bases between. The DNA for the CDR3 is TGTGCCAGCAGCCAATCGCCCTACGAGCAGTACTTC. It translates to CASSQSPYEQYF.

This clonotype is large (0.1 to 1%). CDR3 region: CASSLRGGALDTQYF. In DNA, the CDR3 is TGTGCCAGTAGTCTCCGCGGGGGGGCCTTGGATACGCAGTATTTT. J is TRBJ2-3 and V is TRBV19, with TRBD2 matching 9 bases. The CDR3 runs 15 residues. Trimming removed 5 bases from V and 6 bases from J; junction bases left unmatched: 9. Germline CDR1 is LNHDA and CDR2 is SQIVND (reference sequence).

This clonotype rates as large. The V and J genes are TRBV20-1 and TRBJ2-3; D may be TRBD2 (5 bases). The V end lost 0 bases, the J end lost 2 bases, and 12 bases lay between the germline ends. CDR1 DFQATT and CDR2 SNEGSKA come from the germline V gene (reference sequence). CDR3 length equals 15 residues. In DNA, the CDR3 is TGCAGTGCTAGAGATCTCTCAGCGGTCACAGATACGCAGTATTTT. Its translation is CSARDLSAVTDTQYF.

This clonotype is medium-sized within its sample. This chain connects TRBV7-2 to TRBJ2-3, with TRBD2 identical over 9 bases. The length of the CDR3 is 18 residues. Germline V lookup: CDR1 SGHTA, CDR2 FQGNSA. V lost 1 base to trimming and J lost 5 bases; unmatched junction nucleotides: 13. As DNA, the CDR3 is TGTGCCAGCAGCTTAGTTAGTTCTGGCGGGGGGGCAGGAGATACGCAGTATTTT. Its translation is CASSLVSSGGGAGDTQYF.

This clonotype is labeled large. The V and J genes are TRBV13 and TRBJ1-1; weak D call: TRBD1 (6 bases). V gave up 5 bases and J gave up 5 bases, with 12 bases separating them. This CDR3 region has 13 residues. The germline CDR1 and CDR2 sequences are PRHDT and FYEKMQ (reference sequence). The DNA for the CDR3 is TGTGCCAGCAGCGTTACAGGGCGGACTGAAGCTTTCTTT. This codes for CASSVTGRTEAFF.

This clonotype is labeled large (0.1 to 1%). The chain joins TRBV4-1 to TRBJ1-5; D not resolved. The germline CDR1 and CDR2 sequences are MGHRA and YSYEKL. This CDR3 is built from 15 residues. Trimming removed 3 bases from V and 2 bases from J, with 11 bases in between. The CDR3 region is CASSQSGVGNQPQHF. As DNA, the CDR3 is TGCGCCAGCAGCCAGTCAGGAGTTGGCAATCAGCCCCAGCATTTT.

This clonotype was picked up a small number of times. This sequence is one base from a far larger clone and is likely a read error. As DNA, the CDR3 is TGTGCCGGAAGCCCTGCGCGGGGGATGAATGAGCAGTACTTC. Translation: CAGSPARGMNEQYF. The chain recombines TRBV2 with TRBJ2-7, with 7 bases fitting TRBD2. V lost 11 bases, J lost 7 bases, and 17 bases stayed unmatched. This CDR3 has 14 amino acids. The germline gives CDR1 SNHLY, CDR2 FYNNEI.

This clonotype is large in the sample. The chain is built from TRBV5-4 and TRBJ2-3; 10 bases are a match to TRBD1. V lost 4 bases and J lost 5; bases outside the gene matches: 7. Germline-derived CDR1 and CDR2 are SGHNT and YYREEE (reference sequence). The CDR3 sequence is 15 residues long. The CDR3 reads CASSGGTGAIDTQYF. CDR3 nucleotides: TGTGCCAGCAGCGGGGGGACAGGGGCTATAGATACGCAGTATTTT.